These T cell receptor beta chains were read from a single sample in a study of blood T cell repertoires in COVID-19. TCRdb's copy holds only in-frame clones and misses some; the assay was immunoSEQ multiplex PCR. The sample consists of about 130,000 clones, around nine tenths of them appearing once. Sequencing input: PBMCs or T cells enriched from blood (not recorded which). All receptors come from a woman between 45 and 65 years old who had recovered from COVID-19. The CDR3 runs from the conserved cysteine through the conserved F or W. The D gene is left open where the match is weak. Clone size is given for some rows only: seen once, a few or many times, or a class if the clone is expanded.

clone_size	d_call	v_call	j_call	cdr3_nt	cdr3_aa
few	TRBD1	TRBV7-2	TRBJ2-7	TGTGCCAGCCTCCCGGGACAGGGGGTGGGCGAGCAGTACTTC	CASLPGQGVGEQYF
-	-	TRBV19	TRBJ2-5	TGTGCCAGTAGTTCTCTAGCAAACCAAGAGACCCAGTACTTC	CASSSLANQETQYF
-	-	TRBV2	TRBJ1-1	TGTGCCAGCAGCTTCGTGGGGGGGACTGAAGCTTTCTTT	CASSFVGGTEAFF
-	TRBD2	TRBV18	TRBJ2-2	TGTGCCAGCTCACCAGCCCGGACTAGCGGGGGGACCGGGGAGCTGTTTTTT	CASSPARTSGGTGELFF
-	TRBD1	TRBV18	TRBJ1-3	TGTGCCAGCTCACCGCCCCACAGGGGGTCTGGAAACACCATATATTTT	CASSPPHRGSGNTIYF
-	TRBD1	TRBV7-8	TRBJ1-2	TGTGCCAGCAGCAGAACCCCGAGACAGGGTGATGGCTACACCTTC	CASSRTPRQGDGYTF
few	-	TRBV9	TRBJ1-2	TGTGCCAGCAGCGTAGATGTGAGGAGAACAGGTACCTACACCTTC	CASSVDVRRTGTYTF
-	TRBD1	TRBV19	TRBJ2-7	TGTGCCACAGGGACAGGGGGTTACGAGCAGTACTTC	CATGTGGYEQYF
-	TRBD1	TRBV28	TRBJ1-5	TGTGCCAGCAGTTCACCGGGACAGGGAAGCCTCCAGCCCCAGCATTTT	CASSSPGQGSLQPQHF
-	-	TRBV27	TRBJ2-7	TGTGCCAGCAGTTTATCGAACGGGGGAGTCGCACACTTC	CASSLSNGGVAHF
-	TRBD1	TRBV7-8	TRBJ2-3	TGTGCCAGCAGCTCATCGGACAGGTTCACAGATACGCAGTATTTT	CASSSSDRFTDTQYF
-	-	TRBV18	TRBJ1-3	TGTGCCAGCTCACCAGGGCAGGACTCTGGAAACACCATATATTTT	CASSPGQDSGNTIYF
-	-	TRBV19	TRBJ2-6	TGTGCCAGTAGTCCGCTGGCATGGGGAGAGTCCTCTGGGGCCAACGTCCTGACTTTC	CASSPLAWGESSGANVLTF
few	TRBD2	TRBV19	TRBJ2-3	TGTGCCAGTAGTATAGATCGATCGGTCGGGGGGGCTGATACGCAGTATTTT	CASSIDRSVGGADTQYF
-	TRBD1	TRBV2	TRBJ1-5	TGTGCCAGCAGATGGACAGGGGAACAGCCCCAGCATTTT	CASRWTGEQPQHF
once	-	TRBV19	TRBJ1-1	TGTGCCAGTAGTATATCCCAGTCCCTGAACACTGAAGCTTTCTTT	CASSISQSLNTEAFF